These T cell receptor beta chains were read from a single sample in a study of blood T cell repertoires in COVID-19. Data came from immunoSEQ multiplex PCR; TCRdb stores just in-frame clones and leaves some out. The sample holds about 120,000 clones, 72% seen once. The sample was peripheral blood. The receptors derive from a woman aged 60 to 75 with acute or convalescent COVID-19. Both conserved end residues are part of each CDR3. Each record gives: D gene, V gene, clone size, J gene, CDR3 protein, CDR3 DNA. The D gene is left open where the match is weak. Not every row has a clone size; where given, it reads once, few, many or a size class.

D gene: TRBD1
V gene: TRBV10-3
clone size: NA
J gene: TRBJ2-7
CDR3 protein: CAISGGQDRSYEQYF
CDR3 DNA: TGTGCCATCAGCGGAGGACAGGATAGGTCCTACGAGCAGTACTTC

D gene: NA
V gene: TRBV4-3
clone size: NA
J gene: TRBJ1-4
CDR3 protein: CASSQEGRWNEKLFF
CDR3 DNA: TGCGCCAGCAGCCAAGAGGGGAGGTGGAATGAAAAACTGTTTTTT

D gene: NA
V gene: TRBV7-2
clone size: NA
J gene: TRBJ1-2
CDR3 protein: CASRLSIGGANYGYTF
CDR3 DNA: TGTGCCAGCAGATTAAGTATCGGGGGAGCGAACTATGGCTACACCTTC

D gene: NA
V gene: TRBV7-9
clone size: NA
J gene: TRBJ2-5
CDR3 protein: CASSSGDSQGFQYF
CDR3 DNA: TGTGCCAGCAGCTCCGGAGACAGTCAGGGATTCCAGTACTTC

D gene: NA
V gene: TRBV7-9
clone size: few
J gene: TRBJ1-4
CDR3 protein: CASSLSGGKLFF
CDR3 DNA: TGTGCCAGCAGCTTATCCGGGGGAAAACTGTTTTTT

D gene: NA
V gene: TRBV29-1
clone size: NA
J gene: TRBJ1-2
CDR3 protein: CSVEDQGSGYTF
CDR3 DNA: TGCAGCGTTGAAGACCAGGGGAGCGGCTACACCTTC

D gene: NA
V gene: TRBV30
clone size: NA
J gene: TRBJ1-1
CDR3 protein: CAWSYGDTEAFF
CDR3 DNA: TGTGCCTGGAGCTACGGGGACACTGAAGCTTTCTTT

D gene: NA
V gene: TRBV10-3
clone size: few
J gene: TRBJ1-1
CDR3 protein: CAIGQGENTEAFF
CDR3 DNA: TGTGCCATCGGTCAGGGCGAGAACACTGAAGCTTTCTTT

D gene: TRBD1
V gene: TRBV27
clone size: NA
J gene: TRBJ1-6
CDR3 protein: CASSLSRGRSYNSPLHF
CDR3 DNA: TGTGCCAGCAGTTTATCGAGGGGGCGCTCCTATAATTCACCCCTCCACTTT

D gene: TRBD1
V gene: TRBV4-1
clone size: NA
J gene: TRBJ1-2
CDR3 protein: CASSLAGGSGYTF
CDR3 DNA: TGCGCCAGCAGCTTAGCAGGGGGCTCTGGCTACACCTTC

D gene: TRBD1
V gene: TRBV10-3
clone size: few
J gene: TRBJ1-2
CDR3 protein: CANGDRGKGYTF
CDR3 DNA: TGTGCCAACGGGGACAGGGGAAAAGGCTACACCTTC

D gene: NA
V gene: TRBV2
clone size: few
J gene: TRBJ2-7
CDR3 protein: CASNEGHISYEQYF
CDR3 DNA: TGTGCCAGCAATGAGGGACACATCTCCTACGAGCAGTACTTC

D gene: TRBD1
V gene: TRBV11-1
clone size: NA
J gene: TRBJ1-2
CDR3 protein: CASSLKQTGAYGYTF
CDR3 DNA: TGTGCCAGCAGCTTAAAGCAGACAGGGGCCTATGGCTACACCTTC

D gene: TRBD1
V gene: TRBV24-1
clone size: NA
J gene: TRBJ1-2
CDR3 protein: CATSDSGQGAEGYTF
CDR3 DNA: TGTGCCACCAGTGATTCGGGACAGGGGGCGGAGGGCTACACCTTC

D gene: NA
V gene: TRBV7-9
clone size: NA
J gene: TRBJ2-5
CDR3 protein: CASSPTDSPQETQYF
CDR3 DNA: TGTGCCAGCAGCCCCACCGACAGCCCTCAAGAGACCCAGTACTTC

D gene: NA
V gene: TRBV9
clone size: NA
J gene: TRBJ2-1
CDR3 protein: CASSPQDSLYNEQFF
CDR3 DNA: TGTGCCAGCAGCCCACAGGACAGCCTCTACAATGAGCAGTTCTTC

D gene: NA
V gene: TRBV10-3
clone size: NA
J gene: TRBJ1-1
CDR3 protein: CAAGRGNTEAFF
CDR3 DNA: TGTGCCGCAGGGAGGGGGAACACTGAAGCTTTCTTT

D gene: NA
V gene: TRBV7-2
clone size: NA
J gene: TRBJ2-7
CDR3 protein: CASSSQGRDTEQYF
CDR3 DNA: TGTGCCAGCAGCTCGCAGGGCCGGGACACGGAGCAGTACTTC

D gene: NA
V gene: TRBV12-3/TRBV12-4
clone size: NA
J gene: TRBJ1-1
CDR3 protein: CASSLVGNTEAFF
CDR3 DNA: TGTGCCAGCAGTTTAGTCGGGAACACTGAAGCTTTCTTT

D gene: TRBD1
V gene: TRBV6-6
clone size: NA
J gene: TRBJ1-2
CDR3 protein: CASSYPGTGESYTF
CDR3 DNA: TGTGCCAGCAGTTACCCGGGGACAGGGGAAAGCTACACCTTC

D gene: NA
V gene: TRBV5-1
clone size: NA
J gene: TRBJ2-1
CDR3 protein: CASSPDRQVNEQFF
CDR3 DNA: TGCGCCAGCAGCCCGGATCGACAGGTCAATGAGCAGTTCTTC

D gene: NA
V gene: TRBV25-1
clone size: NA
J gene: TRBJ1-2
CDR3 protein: CASKDGGYGYTF
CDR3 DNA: TGTGCCAGCAAGGATGGCGGCTATGGCTACACCTTC

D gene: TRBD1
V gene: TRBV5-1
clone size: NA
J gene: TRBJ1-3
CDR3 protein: CASRTGGESGNTIYF
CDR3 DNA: TGCGCCAGCAGGACAGGGGGCGAATCTGGAAACACCATATATTTT

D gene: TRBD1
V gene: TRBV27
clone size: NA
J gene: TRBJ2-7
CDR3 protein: CASSPSRDRGPQGQYF
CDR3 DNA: TGTGCCAGCAGTCCTTCCCGGGACAGGGGACCTCAGGGGCAGTACTTC

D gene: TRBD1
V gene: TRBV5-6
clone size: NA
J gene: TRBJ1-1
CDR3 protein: CASSRRTGKANTEAFF
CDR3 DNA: TGTGCCAGCAGCCGAAGGACAGGGAAGGCGAACACTGAAGCTTTCTTT

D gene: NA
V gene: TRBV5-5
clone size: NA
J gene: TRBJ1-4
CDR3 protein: CASSPAAAGVEKLFF
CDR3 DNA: TGTGCCAGCAGCCCCGCGGCGGCAGGGGTCGAAAAACTGTTTTTT

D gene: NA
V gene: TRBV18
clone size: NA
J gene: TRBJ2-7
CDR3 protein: CASSPGQGLIGGEQYF
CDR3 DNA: TGTGCCAGCTCACCGGGCCAGGGTCTTATCGGGGGCGAGCAGTACTTC

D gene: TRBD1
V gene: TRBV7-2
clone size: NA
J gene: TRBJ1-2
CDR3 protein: CASSLGAGGTPPPYGYTF
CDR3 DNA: TGTGCCAGCAGCTTAGGGGCAGGGGGCACACCACCACCTTATGGCTACACCTTC

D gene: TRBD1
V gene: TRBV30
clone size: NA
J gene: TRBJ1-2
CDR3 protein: CAWSVETGGGYTF
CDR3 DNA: TGTGCCTGGAGTGTAGAGACAGGGGGTGGCTACACCTTC

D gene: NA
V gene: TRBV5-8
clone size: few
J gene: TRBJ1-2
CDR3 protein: CASSLGRVWDGYTF
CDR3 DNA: TGTGCCAGCAGCTTGGGGAGGGTTTGGGATGGCTACACCTTC

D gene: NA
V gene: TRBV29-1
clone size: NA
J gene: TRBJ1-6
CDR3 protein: CSAGQNSPLHF
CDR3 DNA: TGCAGCGCAGGACAAAATTCACCCCTCCACTTT

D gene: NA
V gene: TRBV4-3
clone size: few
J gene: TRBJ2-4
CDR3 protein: CASSQDLRSGAKNIQYF
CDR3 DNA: TGCGCCAGCAGCCAAGATTTAAGGTCGGGGGCCAAAAACATTCAGTACTTC

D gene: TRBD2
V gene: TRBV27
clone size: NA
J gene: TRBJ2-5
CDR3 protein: CASRTGLAGQTQYF
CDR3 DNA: TGTGCCAGCAGAACTGGACTAGCCGGTCAGACCCAGTACTTC

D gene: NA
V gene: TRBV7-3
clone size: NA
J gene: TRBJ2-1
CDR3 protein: CASSLGAQTEQFF
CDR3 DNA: TGTGCCAGCAGCTTAGGGGCACAGACTGAGCAGTTCTTC

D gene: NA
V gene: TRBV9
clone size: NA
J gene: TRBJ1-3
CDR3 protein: CASSVARDSGGNTIYF
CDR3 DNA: TGTGCCAGCAGCGTAGCCAGGGATTCTGGAGGAAACACCATATATTTT

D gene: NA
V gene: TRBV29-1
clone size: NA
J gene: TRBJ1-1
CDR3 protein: CSVEDAGTEAFF
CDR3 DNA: TGCAGCGTTGAAGACGCGGGGACTGAAGCTTTCTTT

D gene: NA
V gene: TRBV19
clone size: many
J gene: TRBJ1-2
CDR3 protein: CASSQQVRTTYGYTF
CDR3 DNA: TGTGCCAGTAGTCAACAGGTCAGAACAACCTATGGCTACACCTTC

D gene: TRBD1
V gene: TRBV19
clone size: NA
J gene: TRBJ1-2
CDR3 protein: CASSINRGLTGYTF
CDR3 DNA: TGTGCCAGTAGTATAAACAGGGGACTCACCGGCTACACCTTC